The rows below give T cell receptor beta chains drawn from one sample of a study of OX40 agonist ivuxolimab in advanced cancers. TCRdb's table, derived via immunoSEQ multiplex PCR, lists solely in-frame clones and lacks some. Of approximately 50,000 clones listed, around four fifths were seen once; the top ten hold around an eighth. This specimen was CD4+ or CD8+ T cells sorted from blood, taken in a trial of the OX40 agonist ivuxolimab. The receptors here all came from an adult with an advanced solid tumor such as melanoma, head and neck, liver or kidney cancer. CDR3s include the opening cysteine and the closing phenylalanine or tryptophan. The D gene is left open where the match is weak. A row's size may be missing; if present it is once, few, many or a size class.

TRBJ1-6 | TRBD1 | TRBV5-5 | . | CASSPDRGNSPLHF | TGTGCCAGCAGCCCCGACAGGGGTAATTCACCCCTCCACTTT
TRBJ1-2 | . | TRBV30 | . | CAWSLDFGSYGYTF | TGTGCCTGGAGTCTCGACTTTGGTAGTTATGGCTACACCTTC
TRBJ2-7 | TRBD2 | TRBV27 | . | CASSSLLAGGRNSYEQYF | TGTGCCAGCAGTTCATTACTAGCGGGAGGGCGGAACAGCTACGAGCAGTACTTC
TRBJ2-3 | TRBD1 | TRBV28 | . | CASSEGGPHTDTQYF | TGTGCCAGCAGCGAAGGGGGCCCCCACACAGATACGCAGTATTTT
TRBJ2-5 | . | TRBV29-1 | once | CSVEWGRALEGGLRYQETQYF | TGCAGCGTTGAATGGGGCCGGGCCCTCGAGGGGGGACTACGGTACCAAGAGACCCAGTACTTC
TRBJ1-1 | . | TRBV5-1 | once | CASSLALGGTEAFF | TGCGCCAGCAGCTTGGCCCTGGGGGGGACTGAAGCTTTCTTT
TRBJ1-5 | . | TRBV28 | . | CASSLIQVSNQPQHF | TGTGCCAGCAGTTTGATACAGGTTAGCAATCAGCCCCAGCATTTT
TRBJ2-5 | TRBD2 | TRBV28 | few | CASSSTSSGRPETQYF | TGTGCCAGCAGTTCAACCTCTAGCGGGAGGCCAGAGACCCAGTACTTC
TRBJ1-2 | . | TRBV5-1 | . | CASRWGEANYGYTF | TGCGCCAGCAGGTGGGGTGAAGCTAACTATGGCTACACCTTC
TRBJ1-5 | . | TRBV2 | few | CASADSNQPQHF | TGTGCCAGCGCGGACAGTAATCAGCCCCAGCATTTT
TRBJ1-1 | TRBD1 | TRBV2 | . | CASSEARTGGGTEAFF | TGTGCCAGCAGTGAAGCACGGACAGGGGGTGGGACTGAAGCTTTCTTT
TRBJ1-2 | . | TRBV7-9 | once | CASSPKGGDSGYGYTF | TGTGCCAGCAGCCCGAAAGGGGGGGACTCGGGCTATGGCTACACCTTC
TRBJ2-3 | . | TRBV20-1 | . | CSARTVDTQYF | TGCAGTGCTAGGACAGTAGATACGCAGTATTTT
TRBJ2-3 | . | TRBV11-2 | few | CASSLGPGGDTQYF | TGTGCCAGCAGCTTAGGACCGGGTGGAGATACGCAGTATTTT
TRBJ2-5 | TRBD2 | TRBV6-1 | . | CASSARLAGNRETQYF | TGTGCCAGCAGTGCCCGACTAGCGGGGAATCGGGAGACCCAGTACTTC
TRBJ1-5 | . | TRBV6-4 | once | CASSDGAGAQPQHF | TGTGCCAGCAGTGACGGGGCAGGGGCTCAGCCCCAGCATTTT
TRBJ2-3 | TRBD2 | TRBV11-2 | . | CASSWGTSGFTDTQYF | TGTGCCAGCAGCTGGGGGACTAGCGGGTTCACAGATACGCAGTATTTT
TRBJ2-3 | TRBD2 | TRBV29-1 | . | CSGREGADTQYF | TGCAGCGGTCGGGAGGGCGCAGATACGCAGTATTTT
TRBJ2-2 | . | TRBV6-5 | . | CASSYSGNTGELFF | TGTGCCAGCAGTTACAGCGGGAACACCGGGGAGCTGTTTTTT
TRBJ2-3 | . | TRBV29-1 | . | CSVALDHSTDTQYF | TGCAGCGTTGCCCTTGATCATAGCACAGATACGCAGTATTTT
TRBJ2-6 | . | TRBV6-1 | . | CASSEGTAPGANVLTF | TGTGCCAGCAGTGAAGGGACGGCTCCTGGGGCCAACGTCCTGACTTTC
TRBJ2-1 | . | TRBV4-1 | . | CASTDGIKLDEQFF | TGCGCCAGCACGGACGGGATTAAGCTCGATGAGCAGTTCTTC
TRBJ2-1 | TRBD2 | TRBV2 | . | CASSEGLAGGVQFF | TGTGCCAGCAGTGAAGGGCTAGCGGGGGGGGTGCAGTTCTTC
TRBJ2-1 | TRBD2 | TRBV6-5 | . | CASSYRAGGYNEQFF | TGTGCCAGCAGTTACCGGGCGGGGGGGTACAATGAGCAGTTCTTC
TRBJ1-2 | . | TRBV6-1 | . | CASRTTGGGYGYTF | TGTGCCAGCAGGACGACAGGAGGAGGCTATGGCTACACCTTC
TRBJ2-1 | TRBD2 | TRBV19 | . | CASSRAGGFYNEQFF | TGTGCCAGTAGTCGAGCGGGGGGATTTTACAATGAGCAGTTCTTC
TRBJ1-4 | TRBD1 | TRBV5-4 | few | CASSSRTGMVGNEKLFF | TGTGCCAGCAGCTCCCGGACAGGGATGGTTGGTAATGAAAAACTGTTTTTT
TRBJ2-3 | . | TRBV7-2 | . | CASSLGGPPDTQYF | TGTGCCAGCAGCTTGGGTGGGCCCCCAGATACGCAGTATTTT
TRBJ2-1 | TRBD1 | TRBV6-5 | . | CASSYSIGQGLVQFF | TGTGCCAGCAGTTACTCGATAGGACAGGGGTTGGTGCAGTTCTTC
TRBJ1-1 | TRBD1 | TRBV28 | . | CASSLPQGGGNTEAFF | TGTGCCAGCAGTTTACCCCAGGGGGGCGGGAACACTGAAGCTTTCTTT
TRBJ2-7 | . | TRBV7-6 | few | CASSPRGPFEQYF | TGTGCCAGCAGCCCCCGGGGCCCATTCGAGCAGTACTTC
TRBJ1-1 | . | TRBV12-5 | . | CASGLVRAGGNKNTEAFF | TGTGCTAGTGGTTTGGTACGGGCGGGGGGCAACAAGAACACTGAAGCTTTCTTT
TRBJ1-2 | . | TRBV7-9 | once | CASSGTIYGYTF | TGTGCCAGCTCGGGAACAATCTATGGCTACACCTTC
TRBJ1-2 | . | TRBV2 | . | CASRDLDRNYGYTF | TGTGCCAGCAGGGACTTGGACAGAAACTATGGCTACACCTTC
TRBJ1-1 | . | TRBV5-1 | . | CASSLSRMNTEAFF | TGCGCCAGCAGCTTGTCCCGGATGAACACTGAAGCTTTCTTT
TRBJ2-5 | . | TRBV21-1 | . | CASSKAGPPRSGETQYF | TGTGCCAGCAGCAAAGCTGGGCCGCCCCGCAGCGGAGAGACCCAGTACTTC